The following is a T cell receptor (beta chain) sequence with its context. With 2 bases clipped from V and 6 bases from J, the junction kept 2 bases outside the gene matches. There are 14 residues in the CDR3. CDR1 MNHEY and CDR2 SMNVEV come from the germline V gene (reference sequence). This specimen comes from a study of OX40 agonist ivuxolimab in advanced cancers. Study at large: Prior therapy, whether anti-PD-1, anti-PD-L1 or anti-CTLA-4, was allowed, and roughly 40% had some.

The protocol was immunoSEQ multiplex PCR, while the TCRdb copy is restricted to in-frame clones and leaves out a portion. The data hold about 69,000 clones, with 80% to 95% observed a single time. The chain combines TRBV27 with TRBJ2-1; 9 positions agree with TRBD2. This clonotype was sampled from an adult with an advanced solid tumor such as melanoma, head and neck, liver or kidney cancer. Specimen: CD4+ or CD8+ T cells sorted from blood, collected in a trial of the OX40 agonist ivuxolimab. This chain's CDR3 is CASSLRGRANEQFF. DNA for the CDR3: TGTGCCAGCAGTTTACGCGGGAGGGCCAATGAGCAGTTCTTC.